A selection of T cell receptor beta chains follows, all from one sample in a study of blood T cells in healthy people across ages. A single record per CDR3 protein comes from TCRdb applying MiXCR to the 5' RACE reads. Of around 990,000 distinct CDR3 sequences listed, approximately 25% were seen once; the top ten hold around 0.7%. These same data were also listed under a study on T cells of mothers and their children.

Specimen: blood. These receptors were taken from a girl aged 2 to 10 in good health. Both conserved end residues are part of each CDR3.

v_call cdr3_aa
TRBV12-3/TRBV12-4 CASSPNGVLYGYTF
TRBV19 CASSIEGLLPETQYF
TRBV2 CASSPGLTGELFF
TRBV19 CASSIRQGNTEAFF
TRBV7-9 CASSLGGDAYNEQSF
TRBV4-2 CASSQDPTGGSGYTF
TRBV4-3 CASSQDRDGNQPQHF
TRBV15 CATSRTGQGGEQFF
TRBV20-1 CSASKMGWTGELFF
TRBV4-1 CASSQSVGPPYEQYF
TRBV20-1 CSAGQTDPSGETQYF
TRBV5-1 CASSGGGPLVDNEQFF
TRBV4-2 CASGRRRDSQGPQYF
TRBV13 CASSDPGESYNEQFF
TRBV20-1 CSARDKNIQYF
TRBV20-1 CSALGQGQETQYF
TRBV7-2 CASSSLRSPLHF
TRBV29-1 CSVSGESYEQYF
TRBV28 CASSLSADEQFF
TRBV3-1 CASSQIRGSSNTQYF
TRBV20-1 CSARDQEWGDSTYEQYF
TRBV20-1 CSAGIVGTSTDTQYF
TRBV7-9 CTSSFLSLMNTEAFF
TRBV9 CASSGRGSVKTQYF
TRBV7-2 CASSFGGANEKLFF
TRBV7-2 CASTQPQGPPWGYTF
TRBV7-3 CASSLTLNYGELFF
TRBV27 CASCDSIQNIQYF
TRBV29-1 CSARAGGSPGELFF
TRBV3-1 CASCPTGYPGYTF
TRBV20-1 CSAKTQGSGYTF
TRBV29-1 CSVGQANEKLFF
TRBV20-1 CSAPRVSGGAYEQFF
TRBV6-5 CASSYPGWERGTYRYEQYF
TRBV15 CATSRAIDRGQDTQYF
TRBV4-3 CASSQGPGLDPTDTQYF
TRBV7-9 CASSLVPGLPQETQYF
TRBV3-1 CASSPPRGDWGYTF
TRBV7-2 CPSSLGTAGYTF
TRBV29-1 CSVDRTSGGGRLTETQYF